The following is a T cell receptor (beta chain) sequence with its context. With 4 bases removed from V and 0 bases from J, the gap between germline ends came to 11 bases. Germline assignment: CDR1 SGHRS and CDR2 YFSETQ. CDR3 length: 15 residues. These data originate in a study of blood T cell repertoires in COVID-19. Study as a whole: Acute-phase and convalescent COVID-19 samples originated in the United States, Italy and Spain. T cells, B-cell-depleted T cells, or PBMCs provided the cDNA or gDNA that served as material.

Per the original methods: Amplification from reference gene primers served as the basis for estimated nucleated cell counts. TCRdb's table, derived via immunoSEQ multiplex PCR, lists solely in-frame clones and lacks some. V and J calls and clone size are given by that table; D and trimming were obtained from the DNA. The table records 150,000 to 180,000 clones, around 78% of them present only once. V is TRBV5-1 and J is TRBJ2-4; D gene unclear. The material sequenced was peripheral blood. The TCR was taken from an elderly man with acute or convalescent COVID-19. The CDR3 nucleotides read TGCGCCAGCAGCGTGGACCCGAGAGCCAAAAACATTCAGTACTTC. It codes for CASSVDPRAKNIQYF.